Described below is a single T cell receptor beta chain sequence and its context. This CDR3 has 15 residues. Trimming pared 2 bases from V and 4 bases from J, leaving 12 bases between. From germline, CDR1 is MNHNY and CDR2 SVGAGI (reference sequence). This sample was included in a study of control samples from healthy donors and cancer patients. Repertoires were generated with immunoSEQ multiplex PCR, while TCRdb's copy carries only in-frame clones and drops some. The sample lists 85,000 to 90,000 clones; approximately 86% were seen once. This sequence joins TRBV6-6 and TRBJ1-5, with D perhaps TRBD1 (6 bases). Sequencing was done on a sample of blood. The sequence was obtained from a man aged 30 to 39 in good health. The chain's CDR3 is CASSYPAGDNQPQHF. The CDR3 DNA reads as TGTGCCAGCAGTTACCCCGCAGGGGATAATCAGCCCCAGCATTTT.